The 26 T cell receptor beta chains given below trace back to one sample, sequenced in a study of T cell responses to AZD1222 COVID-19 vaccine. Method: immunoSEQ multiplex PCR; TCRdb's copy keeps in-frame clones and lacks some. Of 75,000 to 85,000 clones listed, roughly nine tenths are singletons. The input for sequencing was peripheral blood, taken 28 days after the second AZD1222 dose. These receptors were obtained from an adult who received the AZD1222 COVID-19 vaccine.

The V gene is TRBV6-5, the J gene TRBJ2-1, with no clear D. This CDR3 spans 15 amino acids. The germline gives CDR1 MNHEY, CDR2 SVGAGI. Trimming pared 0 bases from V and 7 bases from J, leaving 13 bases between. The CDR3 DNA reads TGTGCCAGCAGTTACTCGATTGCCGGAGAAAATGAGCAGTTCTTC. Translation: CASSYSIAGENEQFF.

The chain recombines TRBV5-8 with TRBJ2-6, with D maybe TRBD2 (5 bases). The CDR3 covers 19 residues. Deletions cut 2 bases from V and 0 bases from J, with 18 bases between. Germline lookup yields CDR1 SGHTS and CDR2 YDEGEE. DNA for the CDR3: TGTGCCAGCAGCTTCCCACCTGGAGGAGCCTCCTCTGGGGCCAACGTCCTGACTTTC. It translates to CASSFPPGGASSGANVLTF.

V usage is TRBV27 and J usage is TRBJ1-1; D gene unclear. Germline V gene lookup returns CDR1 MNHEY and CDR2 SMNVEV (reference sequence). V was pared by 0 bases and J by 5 bases, with 10 bases between. The CDR3 contains 14 residues. The CDR3: CASSLSTGVTEAFF. The CDR3 nucleotides read TGTGCCAGCAGTTTATCTACCGGGGTAACTGAAGCTTTCTTT.

This rearrangement joins TRBV18 to TRBJ1-1; D not certain. The germline gives CDR1 KGHSH, CDR2 LQKENI. V shed 1 base and J shed 1 base, with 10 bases lying between them. The CDR3 has 15 residues. CDR3 sequence (DNA): TGTGCCAGCTCACCACGGGAACAGCAGAACACTGAAGCTTTCTTT. It encodes CASSPREQQNTEAFF.

This chain joins TRBV7-2 and TRBJ1-2; 7 nucleotides line up with TRBD1. Germline assignment: CDR1 SGHTA and CDR2 FQGNSA. J lost 8 bases, V lost 6 bases, and 12 bases had no gene match. The CDR3 extends over 14 amino acids. The chain's CDR3 is CASSHAPGQIGYTF. The CDR3, as DNA: TGTGCCAGCAGTCACGCGCCGGGACAGATAGGCTACACCTTC. The full variable domain, in which reference TRBV7-2 and TRBJ1-2 provide the parts outside the CDR3, is GAGVSQSPSNKVTEKGKDVELRCDPISGHTALYWYRQSLGQGLEFLIYFQGNSAPDKSGLPSDRFSAERTGGSVSTLTIQRTQQEDSAVYLCASSHAPGQIGYTFGSGTRLTVV.

The rearrangement joins TRBV28 to TRBJ1-2, with a tentative D call TRBD1 (6 bases). Germline V CDR1 and CDR2: MDHEN, SYDVKM. The ends were cut back, 7 bases at V and 2 bases at J, with 20 bases in the middle. The CDR3 covers 16 residues. The CDR3 sequence: CASKGPGDFVNYGYTF. CDR3 nucleotides: TGTGCCAGCAAGGGGCCAGGGGATTTTGTCAACTATGGCTACACCTTC.

The rearrangement links TRBV27 to TRBJ1-1; D ambiguous. Trimming took off 3 bases at V and 1 base at J, with 6 bases between the two ends. The CDR3 covers 13 residues. Germline lookup yields CDR1 MNHEY and CDR2 SMNVEV (reference sequence). The CDR3 coding sequence is TGTGCCAGCAGTTTGCCGGGGAACACTGAAGCTTTCTTT. Its protein product is CASSLPGNTEAFF.

The V and J genes are TRBV6-2 or TRBV6-3 and TRBJ1-1; tentative D call: TRBD1 (5 bases). Trimming left V 5 bases short and J 9 bases short, with 22 bases between. The germline V gene has CDR1 MNHEY and CDR2 SVGEGT. This CDR3 contains 15 residues. The chain's CDR3 is CASSIRPGTTQQAFF. DNA of the CDR3: TGTGCCAGCAGTATCCGCCCGGGGACTACCCAACAAGCTTTCTTT.

The chain employs TRBV5-4 and TRBJ1-4; D call uncertain. This CDR3 is built from 15 residues. Germline V lookup: CDR1 SGHNT, CDR2 YYREEE (reference sequence). The germline V and J ends were trimmed by 4 bases and 6 bases, with 16 bases remaining between them. The CDR3: CASSAGLRRDEKLFF. The CDR3 DNA is TGTGCCAGCAGCGCTGGCCTTAGGCGGGATGAAAAACTGTTTTTT.

V and J are TRBV6-4 and TRBJ2-7, with D uncertain. V lost 3 bases and J lost 6, with 9 bases in between. CDR1 is MRHNA and CDR2 is SNTAGT in the germline V gene. This CDR3 is 12 amino acids long. CDR3 region: CASSERWVEQYF. In nucleotides, the CDR3 is TGTGCCAGCAGTGAAAGATGGGTCGAGCAGTACTTC.

V is TRBV5-1 and J is TRBJ2-7; D is perhaps TRBD2 (6 bases). Trimming stripped 2 bases from V and 3 bases from J, with 15 bases between. Germline CDR1 SGHRS, CDR2 YFSETQ. This CDR3 has 15 residues. In nucleotides, the CDR3 is TGCGCCAGCAGCTTTGCGGGATCTCCCCTCTACGAGCAGTACTTC. Its translation is CASSFAGSPLYEQYF.

The chain joins TRBV28 to TRBJ1-3; 10 bases map to TRBD1. The CDR3 runs to 17 residues. In germline, CDR1 is MDHEN, CDR2 SYDVKM. The J segment lost 5 bases and the V segment lost 3 bases, leaving 10 bases of the junction unmatched. The CDR3 is CASSLTLGTGARNTIYF. The DNA for the CDR3 is TGTGCCAGCAGTTTGACGTTGGGGACAGGGGCAAGAAACACCATATATTTT.

The V gene is TRBV19, the J gene TRBJ2-4; 7 bases map to TRBD1. Unmatched junction bases numbered 8, after V lost 6 bases and J lost 9 bases. CDR3 length equals 13 residues. Germline V lookup: CDR1 LNHDA, CDR2 SQIVND (reference sequence). CDR3 in amino acids: CASSTQGVGIQYF. CDR3 nucleotides: TGTGCCAGTAGCACCCAGGGGGTAGGCATTCAGTACTTC. The entire variable domain, with the rest obtained from reference TRBV19 and TRBJ2-4, is as follows: DGGITQSPKYLFRKEGQNVTLSCEQNLNHDAMYWYRQDPGQGLRLIYYSQIVNDFQKGDIAEGYSVSREKKESFPLTVTSAQKNPTAFYLCASSTQGVGIQYFGAGTRLSVL.

The genes are TRBV5-1 and TRBJ2-3; a possible D gene is TRBD1 (6 bases). The germline gives CDR1 SGHRS, CDR2 YFSETQ. The CDR3 extends over 18 amino acids. Between the trimmed V and J ends, which lost 3 bases and 2 bases, there was a span of 22 bases. The CDR3 protein is CASSWGPVPTLNTDTQYF. DNA for the CDR3: TGCGCCAGCAGCTGGGGGCCGGTGCCAACTCTAAACACAGATACGCAGTATTTT.

The genes are TRBV24-1 and TRBJ1-5; perhaps TRBD1 as D (6 bases). The CDR3 loop spans 16 amino acids. Germline V gene lookup returns CDR1 KGHDR and CDR2 SFDVKD. Trimming took off 5 bases at V and 0 bases at J, with 13 bases between the two ends. As DNA, the CDR3 is TGTGCCACCAGTGCTAGAGGGGGAGGTAGCAATCAGCCCCAGCATTTT. The encoded protein is CATSARGGGSNQPQHF.

This clone was found a few times. The V call is TRBV16, the J call TRBJ1-4; D gene uncertain. The V gene's germline CDR1 is KGHSY and CDR2 FQNENV. This CDR3 region has 14 residues. V dropped 1 base and J dropped 7 bases, with 10 bases sitting between them. DNA of the CDR3: TGTGCCAGCAGCCAATGGCTTAACGGTGAAAAACTGTTTTTT. It is translated as CASSQWLNGEKLFF.

The V and J genes are TRBV5-1 and TRBJ2-7, with D hard to call. The V gene's germline CDR1 is SGHRS and CDR2 YFSETQ. The CDR3 runs to 12 residues. Deletions cut 4 bases from V and 2 bases from J, with 7 bases between. The CDR3 region is CASSLTTYEQYF. CDR3 in DNA: TGCGCCAGCAGCCTCACTACCTACGAGCAGTACTTC.

The chain links TRBV5-8 to TRBJ1-1; TRBD1 agrees at 8 bases. V dropped 4 bases and J dropped 1; count of bases not matched to a gene: 6. The CDR3 spans 15 residues. Per germline, CDR1 SGHTS and CDR2 YDEGEE. CDR3 sequence (DNA): TGTGCCAGCAGCCTCCGGACAGGGTGGAACACTGAAGCTTTCTTT. This codes for CASSLRTGWNTEAFF.

There are a few counts of this clone. The chain employs TRBV6-1 and TRBJ1-5, with TRBD1 as a possible D gene (5 bases). The germline V and J ends were trimmed by 4 bases and 6 bases, with 25 bases remaining between them. Germline assignment: CDR1 MNHNS and CDR2 SASEGT. This CDR3 has 18 amino acids. The CDR3 DNA reads TGTGCCAGCAGTGTGGGGGTAGATCGGTATTCCCCTACTCAGCCCCAGCATTTT. It yields the protein CASSVGVDRYSPTQPQHF.

V gene TRBV18 combines with J gene TRBJ1-2, with D perhaps matching TRBD1 (5 bases). The germline gives CDR1 KGHSH, CDR2 LQKENI. The CDR3 spans 15 residues. Trimming left V 3 bases short and J 3 bases short, with 14 bases between. The CDR3 reads CASSPSGEVDYGYTF. CDR3 DNA sequence: TGTGCCAGCTCACCGTCGGGGGAGGTTGACTATGGCTACACCTTC.

The gene calls are TRBV4-3 and TRBJ2-2; tentative D call: TRBD1 (5 bases). Trimming pared 0 bases from V and 0 bases from J, leaving 8 bases between. The germline V gene has CDR1 LGHNA and CDR2 YSLEER. This CDR3 has 16 amino acids. This chain's CDR3 is CASSQEAGTNTGELFF. The DNA of the CDR3 is TGCGCCAGCAGCCAAGAGGCAGGGACGAACACCGGGGAGCTGTTTTTT.

V gene TRBV5-1 combines with J gene TRBJ2-7; D ambiguous. Trimming stripped 4 bases from V and 0 bases from J, with 8 bases between. This CDR3 contains 13 residues. Germline-derived CDR1 and CDR2 are SGHRS and YFSETQ. DNA for the CDR3: TGCGCCAGCAGCCGACTTGACTCCTACGAGCAGTACTTC. Translating gives CASSRLDSYEQYF.

CDR3 residues: CASSTASGTQAPLHF. CDR3 DNA sequence: TGTGCCAGTAGTACCGCGTCCGGGACTCAAGCACCCCTCCACTTT. The J gene is TRBJ1-6, the V gene TRBV19; possibly TRBD1 for D (5 bases). CDR1 is LNHDA, CDR2 SQIVND, per germline (reference sequence). Trimming cost V 4 bases and J 11 bases, with 18 bases left between them. The CDR3 runs 15 residues.

CDR3 DNA sequence: TGTGCCAGTAGTATGATGGTTGGTGGCGGTAATTCACCCCTCCACTTT. Its protein product is CASSMMVGGGNSPLHF. The V and J genes are TRBV19 and TRBJ1-6; D call uncertain. Germline V lookup: CDR1 LNHDA, CDR2 SQIVND (reference sequence). Deletions cut 3 bases from V and 6 bases from J, with 15 bases between. This CDR3 spans 16 amino acids.

The rearrangement joins TRBV28 to TRBJ1-3; the D gene is possibly TRBD1 (5 bases). Trimming took off 4 bases at V and 0 bases at J, with 13 bases between the two ends. Germline assignment: CDR1 MDHEN and CDR2 SYDVKM. The CDR3 is made up of 16 amino acids. In nucleotides, the CDR3 is TGTGCCAGCAGTTCCCCCGGGGGGAGCTCTGGAAACACCATATATTTT. It encodes CASSSPGGSSGNTIYF.

This clone was observed a few times. The rearrangement links TRBV28 to TRBJ1-5, with D possibly being TRBD1 (5 bases). CDR1 is MDHEN, CDR2 SYDVKM, per germline. The CDR3 is 14 amino acids. The V end was cut by 5 bases, the J end by 4 bases, with 12 bases between. The CDR3 DNA reads as TGTGCCAGCAGTCGTCCAGGGTATAATCAGCCCCAGCATTTT. Residues: CASSRPGYNQPQHF. The full variable domain, completed using reference TRBV28 and TRBJ1-5, is DVKVTQSSRYLVKRTGEKVFLECVQDMDHENMFWYRQDPGLGLRLIYFSYDVKMKEKGDIPEGYSVSREKKERFSLILESASTNQTSMYLCASSRPGYNQPQHFGDGTRLSIL.